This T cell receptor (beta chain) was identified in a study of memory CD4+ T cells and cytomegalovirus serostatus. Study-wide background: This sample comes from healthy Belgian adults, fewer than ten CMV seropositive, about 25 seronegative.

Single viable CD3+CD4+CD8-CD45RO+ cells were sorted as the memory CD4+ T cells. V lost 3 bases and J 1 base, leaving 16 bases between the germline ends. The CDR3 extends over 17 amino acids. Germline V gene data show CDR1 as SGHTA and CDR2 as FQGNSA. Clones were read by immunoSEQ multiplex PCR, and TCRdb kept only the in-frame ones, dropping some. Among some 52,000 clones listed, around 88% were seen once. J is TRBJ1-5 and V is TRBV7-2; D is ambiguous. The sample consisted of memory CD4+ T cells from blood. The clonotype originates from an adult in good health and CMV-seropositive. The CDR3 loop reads CASSLQDGSRSNQPQHF. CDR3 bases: TGTGCCAGCAGCTTGCAAGACGGGTCCCGGAGCAATCAGCCCCAGCATTTT.